This entry lists 15 T cell receptor beta chains sequenced from one sample in a study of naive and memory T cell subsets. Two oligonucleotides, mixed equimolar, formed the beta constant-region primer covering TRBC1 and TRBC2. Nested alpha and beta constant-region primers with the SP2 primer drove four PCR rounds on ligated cDNA. One entry per CDR3 protein, called by TCRdb with MiXCR from the UMI-ligation and nested PCR reads. The profile shows roughly 17,000 distinct CDR3 sequences, roughly 8.7% of them singletons. The specimen sequenced was central memory CD8+ T cells from blood. The receptors shown here come from a human donor in good health.

A few counts support this clonotype. This chain links TRBV28 with TRBJ1-6; D gene uncertain. The ends were cut back, 7 bases at V and 4 bases at J, with 14 bases in the middle. Germline V gene data show CDR1 as MDHEN and CDR2 as SYDVKM. The CDR3 length is 15 residues. The CDR3 coding sequence is TGTGCCAGCAAAGTTGTAGTTGGTTATAATTCACCCCTCCACTTT. Its protein is CASKVVVGYNSPLHF.

There are many counts of this clonotype. The rearrangement uses TRBV10-3 and TRBJ2-6; 7 positions match TRBD1. Germline CDR1 is ENHRY and CDR2 is SYGVKD. J gave up 3 bases and V 8 bases, and 7 bases lay outside the gene matches. This CDR3 is built from 15 residues. CDR3 sequence: CAIGETGDGANVLTF. The CDR3 nucleotides read TGTGCCATCGGGGAAACAGGGGATGGGGCCAACGTCCTGACTTTC.

V gene TRBV4-3 combines with J gene TRBJ2-7; D call uncertain. Germline V gene data show CDR1 as LGHNA and CDR2 as YSLEER. This CDR3 is built from 15 residues. The V end was cut by 0 bases, the J end by 0 bases, with 9 bases between. As DNA, the CDR3 is TGCGCCAGCAGCCAAGATTCCACGAGCTCCTACGAGCAGTACTTC. It is translated as CASSQDSTSSYEQYF.

Only a few counts were recorded for this clonotype. The genes are TRBV13 and TRBJ2-1, with TRBD2 matching over 10 bases. J gave up 6 bases and V 5 bases, and 7 bases lay outside the gene matches. The CDR3 contains 15 residues. CDR1 and CDR2 (germline): PRHDT, FYEKMQ (reference sequence). CDR3 amino acids: CASSTAGGRSNEQFF. CDR3 DNA: TGTGCCAGCAGCACAGCGGGAGGGCGCTCCAATGAGCAGTTCTTC. The full variable domain, with the rest looked up from reference TRBV13 and TRBJ2-1, is AAGVIQSPRHLIKEKRETATLKCYPIPRHDTVYWYQQGPGQDPQFLISFYEKMQSDKGSIPDRFSAQQFSDYHSELNMSSLELGDSALYFCASSTAGGRSNEQFFGPGTRLTVL.

This clonotype was seen repeatedly, ten times or more. The V and J genes are TRBV12-5 and TRBJ1-1, with D perhaps matching TRBD1 (6 bases). This CDR3 is 15 amino acids long. Germline V gene lookup returns CDR1 LGHNT and CDR2 FRNRAP. Trimming pared 7 bases from V and 0 bases from J, leaving 15 bases between. The CDR3 bases are TGTGCTAGTGCCCCGGCGGGGGCTTTGAACACTGAAGCTTTCTTT. Protein sequence: CASAPAGALNTEAFF.

This clonotype was counted ten times or more. The rearrangement uses TRBV6-2 or TRBV6-3 and TRBJ1-1; D may be TRBD1 (6 bases). CDR1 and CDR2 (germline): MNHEY, SVGEGT. The V and J ends lost 2 bases and 4 bases respectively, with 14 bases between them. CDR3 length: 15 amino acids. The CDR3: CASSYHTGFSTEAFF. Here the CDR3 DNA reads TGTGCCAGCAGTTACCATACAGGGTTTAGCACTGAAGCTTTCTTT.

This clonotype has ten or more counts. The CDR3 DNA reads TGCGCCAGCAGCCAACGACAGGCTCAGTCCACAGATACGCAGTATTTT. Translated, it gives CASSQRQAQSTDTQYF. This chain links TRBV4-3 with TRBJ2-3; TRBD1 is a possible D gene (6 bases). V lost 2 bases, J lost 2 bases, and 14 bases lay in between. The germline V gene has CDR1 LGHNA and CDR2 YSLEER. This CDR3 is built from 16 residues.

This clonotype was detected many times. CDR3 amino acids: CSAKRVPSLRYNEQFF. The CDR3, as DNA: TGCAGTGCCAAAAGGGTTCCCTCGTTGCGGTACAATGAGCAGTTCTTC. The genes are TRBV20-1 and TRBJ2-1; the D is unclear. The germline V and J ends were trimmed by 6 bases and 4 bases, with 22 bases remaining between them. The CDR3 has 16 amino acids. The germline gives CDR1 DFQATT, CDR2 SNEGSKA (reference sequence).

The chain is built from TRBV7-8 and TRBJ1-5, with TRBD1 matching over 7 bases. Germline assignment: CDR1 SGHVS and CDR2 FQNEAQ. The J segment lost 4 bases and the V segment lost 1 base, leaving 4 bases of the junction unmatched. The CDR3 runs 15 residues. The DNA of the CDR3 is TGTGCCAGCAGCTTAGGGACAGGCCCTAATCAGCCCCAGCATTTT. This sequence encodes CASSLGTGPNQPQHF. Full variable domain (outside the CDR3, taken from reference TRBV7-8 and TRBJ1-5): GAGVSQSPRYKVAKRGQDVALRCDPISGHVSLFWYQQALGQGPEFLTYFQNEAQLDKSGLPSDRFFAERPEGSVSTLKIQRTQQEDSAVYLCASSLGTGPNQPQHFGDGTRLSIL.

This clonotype appeared many times. This chain joins TRBV6-6 and TRBJ2-1; perhaps TRBD2 as D (6 bases). The V and J ends lost 2 bases and 8 bases respectively, with 22 bases between them. CDR1 is MNHNY, CDR2 SVGAGI, per germline (reference sequence). This CDR3 contains 17 residues. The CDR3 DNA sequence: TGTGCCAGCAGTTACCTTGGGACTCCTAGGAGGAGGGATGAGCAGTTCTTC. Protein: CASSYLGTPRRRDEQFF.

The chain couples TRBV2 to TRBJ1-4, with TRBD1 as a possible D gene (5 bases). V was cut by 6 bases and J by 4 bases, with 12 bases left in between. The CDR3 totals 14 residues. Germline lookup yields CDR1 SNHLY and CDR2 FYNNEI. The CDR3 is CASRAGSDNEKLFF. CDR3 in DNA: TGTGCCAGCAGAGCAGGGTCCGATAATGAAAAACTGTTTTTT.

This sequence joins TRBV7-9 and TRBJ2-1; 9 bases are a match to TRBD2. V shed 4 bases and J 4 bases; nucleotides not matched to a gene: 8. The CDR3 runs 16 residues. Per germline, CDR1 SEHNR and CDR2 FQNEAQ (reference sequence). The CDR3 region is CASSSLRTSVYNEQFF. The CDR3 region has the DNA TGTGCCAGCAGCTCCCTTCGGACTAGCGTGTACAATGAGCAGTTCTTC.

This clonotype came up a few times. This chain connects TRBV13 to TRBJ2-2, with TRBD1 identical over 10 bases. CDR3 length equals 16 residues. Germline values: CDR1 PRHDT, CDR2 FYEKMQ (reference sequence). V shed 5 bases, J shed 4 bases, and the junction held 7 bases outside the gene matches. CDR3 loop: CASSTRGTGVTGELFF. The CDR3 bases are TGTGCCAGCAGCACCAGGGGGACAGGGGTCACCGGGGAGCTGTTTTTT.

V and J are TRBV7-9 and TRBJ2-2, with D perhaps TRBD1 (6 bases). The CDR3 loop spans 15 amino acids. Deletions cut 5 bases from V and 4 bases from J, with 14 bases between. CDR1 is SEHNR and CDR2 is FQNEAQ in the germline V gene (reference sequence). As DNA, the CDR3 is TGTGCCAGCAGCCGGATACGACAGGTCACCGGGGAGCTGTTTTTT. Its protein is CASSRIRQVTGELFF.

This clonotype was detected a few times. This rearrangement joins TRBV6-5 to TRBJ2-7; D is unresolved. The V end was cut by 0 bases, the J end by 1 base, with 10 bases between. The germline gives CDR1 MNHEY, CDR2 SVGAGI. The CDR3 has 15 amino acids. The CDR3 DNA is TGTGCCAGCAGTTACTCGGCCGGAATATCCTACGAGCAGTACTTC. This encodes CASSYSAGISYEQYF.